Below, 19 T cell receptor beta chains from the same sample are listed, as sequenced in a study of T cells expressing NK-cell markers. With the 5' RACE reads reprocessed, TCRdb shows one record per CDR3 protein and no DNA. Seen in this sample are fewer than 400,000 distinct CDR3 sequences; the ten most common clones hold 4% to 6.5%. Sequencing used blood T cells: a sorted CD56 or NKG2C T cell subset, CD4+ or CD8+ T cells, or bulk PBMC T cells (not recorded which). These receptors were obtained from a man aged 18-69 years in good health.

The chain combines TRBV2 with TRBJ2-5; TCRdb outputs TRBD1, but without DNA this stays unchecked. Germline assignment: CDR1 SNHLY and CDR2 FYNNEI. This CDR3 spans 16 amino acids. The CDR3 here is CASSEWGANVKETQYF.

CDR3 residues: CALTDCLRWGFRRGQYF. The J gene is TRBJ2-7, the V gene TRBV9; lacking DNA, the TRBD1 call made by TCRdb goes unchecked. The CDR3 is 17 residues long. Germline V CDR1 and CDR2: SGDLS, YYNGEE. Drawing the rest from reference TRBV9 and TRBJ2-7, the complete variable domain is DSGVTQTPKHLITATGQRVTLRCSPRSGDLSVYWYQQSLDQGLQFLIQYYNGEERAKGNILERFSAQQFPDLHSELNLSSLELGDSALYFCALTDCLRWGFRRGQYFGPGTRLTVT.

J is TRBJ1-5 and V is TRBV12-3 or TRBV12-4; checking the TCRdb D call of TRBD1 is not possible without DNA. The CDR3 has 15 amino acids. The CDR3 region is CASSLMGIRGGPQHF.

The genes are TRBV13 and TRBJ2-3; TCRdb designates TRBD1, a call that cannot be tested without DNA. This CDR3 is 16 amino acids long. Germline values: CDR1 PRHDT, CDR2 FYEKMQ (reference sequence). CDR3 amino acids: CASSLYRQGLRDTQYF.

This chain joins TRBV19 and TRBJ1-5. In germline, CDR1 is LNHDA, CDR2 SQIVND (reference sequence). The CDR3 sequence is 15 residues long. This chain's CDR3 is CASNLFAYSNQPQHF.

The V and J genes are TRBV14 and TRBJ2-7. The CDR3 is 12 residues long. Germline V lookup: CDR1 SGHDN, CDR2 FVKESK. This CDR3 reads CASSQFRDEQYF.

The chain is built from TRBV11-1 and TRBJ1-1; the D call of TRBD1 rests on TCRdb alone, since no DNA is present to check it. Germline V gene sequence: CDR1 SGHAT, CDR2 FQDESV (reference sequence). The CDR3 has 12 residues. The CDR3 spells CASSSMTGEAFF.

This chain connects TRBV11-3 to TRBJ2-3. CDR1 and CDR2 (germline): SGHNT, YENEEA. The length of the CDR3 is 16 residues. This CDR3 reads CASSLGGIGGTDTQYF.

This rearrangement joins TRBV7-2 to TRBJ2-1; TCRdb returns TRBD2, unconfirmable since there is no DNA. CDR3 length equals 16 residues. The germline CDR1 and CDR2 sequences are SGHTA and FQGNSA. The CDR3 sequence is CASSLTGPRVGNEQFF.

The chain recombines TRBV6-1 with TRBJ2-5; without DNA, the TCRdb call of TRBD1 cannot be checked. This CDR3 spans 15 amino acids. Germline V lookup: CDR1 MNHNS, CDR2 SASEGT. The CDR3 here is CASSAAGQLQETQYF.

The chain recombines TRBV23-1 with TRBJ2-3; TCRdb names TRBD2, which stays unverified in the absence of DNA. TRBV23-1 is known as an ORF, though its function is uncertain. This CDR3 contains 17 residues. CDR3 loop: CASSQLGEAGSTDTQYF.

This chain links TRBV3-1 with TRBJ2-1; as DNA is missing, the TRBD1 call by TCRdb cannot be tested. Germline assignment: CDR1 LGHDT and CDR2 YNNKEL (reference sequence). The CDR3 spans 15 residues. The CDR3 reads CASSPSRARYNEQFF.

The chain is built from TRBV6-6 and TRBJ1-2; TCRdb selects TRBD1, and the lack of DNA leaves this call unchecked. CDR3 length equals 12 residues. Germline-derived CDR1 and CDR2 are MNHNY and SVGAGI (reference sequence). The CDR3 region is CASNGGQYGYTF.

V and J are TRBV7-9 and TRBJ2-5; TCRdb picks TRBD2, but there is no DNA to check that call. Germline V CDR1 and CDR2: SEHNR, FQNEAQ (reference sequence). The CDR3 has 16 residues. The CDR3 protein is CASSLGGGTSEETQYF.

The CDR3 reads CMGRTSGYQYF. The gene calls are TRBV29-1 and TRBJ2-5; TCRdb designates TRBD1, a call that cannot be tested without DNA. This CDR3 comprises 11 residues. Per germline, CDR1 SQVTM and CDR2 ANQGSEA.

The J gene is TRBJ1-1, the V gene TRBV3-1. This CDR3 is 16 amino acids long. Germline V gene sequence: CDR1 LGHDT, CDR2 YNNKEL (reference sequence). Here the CDR3 reads CASSQAGSRRGTEAFF.

The rearrangement joins TRBV12-3 or TRBV12-4 to TRBJ1-1. The CDR3 length is 16 residues. CDR3 loop: CASSLGGYGMNTEAFF.

The V gene is TRBV28, the J gene TRBJ2-7; with no DNA, the TCRdb D assignment of TRBD1 cannot be verified. The CDR3 loop spans 14 amino acids. Germline lookup yields CDR1 MDHEN and CDR2 SYDVKM. CDR3 loop: CASSLLQGAGEQYF.

The chain has TRBV6-1 and TRBJ2-1; TCRdb reports TRBD1, a call that lacks DNA to check it against. This CDR3 has 17 residues. CDR1 is MNHNS, CDR2 SASEGT, per germline. The CDR3 loop is CASSERGRGSSYNEQFF.